These 31 T cell receptor beta chains share one sample of origin, sequenced in a study of blood T cell repertoires in COVID-19. Method: immunoSEQ multiplex PCR; TCRdb's copy keeps in-frame clones and lacks some. This sample yields more than 110,000 clones, of which about 81% are seen a single time; about 4% belongs to the top ten. Sequencing input: peripheral blood. The receptor set was obtained from a woman older than 75 with acute or convalescent COVID-19.

This clone appeared many times. The gene calls are TRBV7-9 and TRBJ2-1; 9 bases agree with TRBD2. The CDR3 is 17 residues long. With V trimmed by 2 bases and J by 4 bases, 9 bases remained unmatched. Germline CDR1 reads SEHNR; CDR2 reads FQNEAQ (reference sequence). The CDR3 DNA is TGTGCCAGCAGCTTATTGCCCTGGCGGGGGGGTTACAATGAGCAGTTCTTC. Translated, it gives CASSLLPWRGGYNEQFF.

The chain joins TRBV7-6 to TRBJ1-1, with 7 nucleotides matching TRBD1. The CDR3 covers 13 residues. The germline V gene has CDR1 SGHVS and CDR2 FNYEAQ. V shed 4 bases and J 4 bases; nucleotides not matched to a gene: 3. The DNA of the CDR3 is TGTGCCAGCAGCTCCGGGACAGTCACTGAAGCTTTCTTT. Its translation: CASSSGTVTEAFF.

The chain recombines TRBV4-1 with TRBJ1-4; 7 nucleotides line up with TRBD1. This CDR3 comprises 17 residues. With 6 bases clipped from V and 2 bases from J, the junction kept 12 bases outside the gene matches. From germline, CDR1 is MGHRA and CDR2 YSYEKL. The CDR3 nucleotides read TGCGCCAGCAGTGGAGACAGGGTAACTGCGACTAATGAAAAACTGTTTTTT. Its protein is CASSGDRVTATNEKLFF.

The gene calls are TRBV10-2 and TRBJ1-1, with D perhaps matching TRBD1 (5 bases). Per germline, CDR1 WSHSY and CDR2 SAAADI. V was pared by 6 bases and J by 5 bases, with 13 bases between. This CDR3 region has 13 residues. Here the CDR3 reads CASRDPGRTEAFF. The CDR3, as DNA: TGCGCCAGCAGGGATCCAGGGAGGACTGAAGCTTTCTTT.

This sequence joins TRBV2 and TRBJ2-3; 12 bases are a match to TRBD2. V dropped 6 bases and J dropped 9; count of bases not matched to a gene: 10. Germline CDR1 reads SNHLY; CDR2 reads FYNNEI. CDR3 size: 15 residues. As DNA, the CDR3 is TGTGCCAGCAGATCAAGACTAGCGGGAGCCGTCACGCAGTATTTT. This codes for CASRSRLAGAVTQYF.

V gene TRBV6-5 combines with J gene TRBJ1-5; 11 bases agree with TRBD1. Per the germline V gene, CDR1 is MNHEY and CDR2 is SVGAGI. Trimming took 8 bases from V and 15 from J; bases not matched to a gene: 18. There are 15 residues in the CDR3. The CDR3 protein is CASSFTIQGTGGTHF. CDR3 coding DNA: TGTGCCAGCTCGTTCACAATCCAGGGGACAGGGGGGACGCATTTT.

This sequence joins TRBV7-8 and TRBJ1-1, with 10 bases fitting TRBD1. Trimming at V came to 8 bases and at J to 3 bases, leaving 0 bases not matched to a gene. Germline CDR1 reads SGHVS; CDR2 reads FQNEAQ. This CDR3 comprises 12 residues. CDR3 sequence (DNA): TGTGCCAGCGGGACAGGGGACACTGAAGCTTTCTTT. Translation gives CASGTGDTEAFF.

V usage is TRBV5-6 and J usage is TRBJ2-1; TRBD2 matches at 9 bases. Trimming at V came to 10 bases and at J to 5 bases, leaving 7 bases not matched to a gene. From germline, CDR1 is SGHDT and CDR2 YYEEEE. The CDR3 is 13 residues long. The CDR3 DNA reads as TGTGCCGTAGGGCTAGCGGGGAACAATGAGCAGTTCTTC. Translating gives CAVGLAGNNEQFF. The full variable domain, its missing parts supplied by reference TRBV5-6 and TRBJ2-1, is DAGVTQSPTHLIKTRGQQVTLRCSPKSGHDTVSWYQQALGQGPQFIFQYYEEEERQRGNFPDRFSGHQFPNYSSELNVNALLLGDSALYLCAVGLAGNNEQFFGPGTRLTVL.

This clone has a single count. V and J are TRBV12-3 or TRBV12-4 and TRBJ2-2; D gene uncertain. There are 13 residues in the CDR3. V was trimmed by 5 bases and J by 1 base, leaving 5 bases between them. The CDR3 sequence: CASSRGNTGELFF. In DNA form, the CDR3 reads TGTGCCAGCAGTAGAGGGAACACCGGGGAGCTGTTTTTT.

This chain connects TRBV6-5 to TRBJ1-2, with TRBD1 matching 9 bases. The germline CDR1 and CDR2 sequences are MNHEY and SVGAGI. Trimming removed 2 bases from V and 1 base from J; junction bases left unmatched: 2. The length of the CDR3 is 15 residues. The CDR3 region is CASSYGQGINYGYTF. In DNA, the CDR3 is TGTGCCAGCAGTTACGGACAGGGGATTAACTATGGCTACACCTTC.

This clone was picked up a small number of times. The CDR3 is CATSGSSGNTIYF. In DNA form, the CDR3 reads TGTGCCACCAGTGGCAGTTCTGGAAACACCATATATTTT. V gene TRBV24-1 combines with J gene TRBJ1-3; D unclear. CDR1 is KGHDR, CDR2 SFDVKD, per germline. The ends were cut back, 5 bases at V and 1 base at J, with 5 bases in the middle. The CDR3 has 13 amino acids.

The chain carries TRBV5-1 and TRBJ1-2, with D possibly matching TRBD1 (5 bases). From germline, CDR1 is SGHRS and CDR2 YFSETQ. V lost 2 bases and J lost 1, with 12 bases in between. CDR3 length equals 15 residues. CDR3 residues: CASSLSGRVNYGYTF. CDR3 bases: TGCGCCAGCAGCTTATCAGGGAGGGTTAACTATGGCTACACCTTC.

The rearrangement uses TRBV6-4 and TRBJ1-1; D gene ambiguous. The V end was cut by 5 bases, the J end by 10 bases, with 20 bases between. Looked up from germline, CDR1 is MRHNA and CDR2 is SNTAGT. The length of the CDR3 is 14 residues. The DNA for the CDR3 is TGTGCCAGCAGTCCCGAACCAAGTAGTTTGGTAGCTTTCTTT. Translation gives CASSPEPSSLVAFF.

The DNA of the CDR3 is TGTGCCAGCAGTCCCGTCTCCTATGGCTACACCTTC. Its protein is CASSPVSYGYTF. This chain connects TRBV2 to TRBJ1-2; D not certain. The CDR3 totals 12 residues. V was shortened by 5 bases and J by 4 bases, with 8 bases between the two germline ends. CDR1 is SNHLY, CDR2 FYNNEI, per germline.

To note about this clone: Other DNA sequences within the sample encode an identical CDR3. V gene TRBV5-6 combines with J gene TRBJ1-2; 8 bases line up with TRBD1. This CDR3 has 12 residues. CDR1 and CDR2 (germline): SGHDT, YYEEEE. V lost 4 bases and J lost 8; bases outside the gene matches: 4. The CDR3 nucleotides read TGTGCCAGCAGCAGGACAGGGAGAGGCTACACCTTC. Translation: CASSRTGRGYTF.

The rearrangement joins TRBV7-9 to TRBJ1-1; D is uncertain. This CDR3 is 13 amino acids long. From germline, CDR1 is SEHNR and CDR2 FQNEAQ (reference sequence). The V gene lost 3 bases and the J gene lost 8 bases, with 13 bases spanning the gap. The CDR3 is CASSFSESPEAFF. Here the CDR3 DNA reads TGTGCCAGCAGCTTCTCCGAGAGCCCGGAAGCTTTCTTT.

The V gene is TRBV27, the J gene TRBJ2-7; the match to TRBD1 covers 9 bases. The length of the CDR3 is 15 residues. Per germline, CDR1 MNHEY and CDR2 SMNVEV (reference sequence). V dropped 8 bases and J dropped 0; count of bases not matched to a gene: 8. CDR3 nucleotide sequence: TGTGCCAGCTTCCCCGGGACAGGGTTCTCCTACGAGCAGTACTTC. This translates into CASFPGTGFSYEQYF.

This clone was picked up one time. The chain joins TRBV28 to TRBJ1-1; tentative D call: TRBD1 (6 bases). Germline loops: CDR1 MDHEN, CDR2 SYDVKM. Trimming left V 8 bases short and J 5 bases short, with 21 bases between. This CDR3 has 15 residues. CDR3 bases: TGTGCCAGCTTAAGTCCAGGGGCTTCGGGGACTGAAGCTTTCTTT. This translates into CASLSPGASGTEAFF.

This clone came up a few times. V gene TRBV5-1 combines with J gene TRBJ2-3; no definite D call. Germline V gene sequence: CDR1 SGHRS, CDR2 YFSETQ. The CDR3 totals 14 residues. V was cut by 0 bases and J by 0 bases, with 5 bases left in between. For the CDR3, the DNA is TGCGCCAGCAGCTTGGCCAAAAGCACAGATACGCAGTATTTT. This translates into CASSLAKSTDTQYF. The full variable domain, rest sourced from reference TRBV5-1 and TRBJ2-3, is KAGVTQTPRYLIKTRGQQVTLSCSPISGHRSVSWYQQTPGQGLQFLFEYFSETQRNKGNFPGRFSGRQFSNSRSEMNVSTLELGDSALYLCASSLAKSTDTQYFGPGTRLTVL.

V and J are TRBV27 and TRBJ2-1, with D possibly being TRBD1 (5 bases). Germline V gives CDR1 MNHEY, CDR2 SMNVEV (reference sequence). The V end was cut by 5 bases, the J end by 0 bases, with 17 bases between. The CDR3 loop spans 17 amino acids. Written as DNA, the CDR3 is TGTGCCAGCAGTCCTACCACAGGTCCGAGCTCCTACAATGAGCAGTTCTTC. Protein sequence: CASSPTTGPSSYNEQFF.

DNA of the CDR3: TGTGCCAGCAGTTCCTCAGTGAACACTGAAGCTTTCTTT. This translates into CASSSSVNTEAFF. The chain uses TRBV27 and TRBJ1-1, with unresolved D. Germline CDR1 is MNHEY and CDR2 is SMNVEV (reference sequence). CDR3 length equals 13 residues. Deletions cut 4 bases from V and 0 bases from J, with 6 bases between.

V usage is TRBV28 and J usage is TRBJ2-7, with D possibly matching TRBD2 (5 bases). Germline lookup yields CDR1 MDHEN and CDR2 SYDVKM. V was shortened by 4 bases and J by 4 bases, with 20 bases between the two germline ends. The CDR3 extends over 16 amino acids. CDR3 bases: TGTGCCAGCAGTTCGGCCGGGGAGATAGGTAGTTACGAGCAGTACTTC. Translating gives CASSSAGEIGSYEQYF.

The genes are TRBV2 and TRBJ2-7; TRBD2 matches at 10 bases. The CDR3 has 18 residues. V lost 6 bases and J lost 4; bases outside the gene matches: 18. Germline V gene data show CDR1 as SNHLY and CDR2 as FYNNEI. The CDR3 spells CASRAGTVLAGNLYEQYF. The CDR3, as DNA: TGTGCCAGCAGGGCCGGGACAGTACTAGCGGGGAACCTTTACGAGCAGTACTTC.

The chain carries TRBV28 and TRBJ2-7; 10 bases line up with TRBD2. Germline values: CDR1 MDHEN, CDR2 SYDVKM. There are 13 residues in the CDR3. The junction had 2 bases not matched to a gene; V was cut back by 5 bases and J by 4 bases. In DNA form, the CDR3 reads TGTGCCAGCAGTCGGACTAGCGGATACGAGCAGTACTTC. Translated: CASSRTSGYEQYF.

The chain is built from TRBV18 and TRBJ2-3, with D tentatively TRBD1 (6 bases). The length of the CDR3 is 15 residues. The germline gives CDR1 KGHSH, CDR2 LQKENI. V was shortened by 2 bases and J by 3 bases, with 12 bases between the two germline ends. In nucleotides, the CDR3 is TGTGCCAGCTCACCAAATACAGGGAGTACAGATACGCAGTATTTT. This translates into CASSPNTGSTDTQYF.

As DNA, the CDR3 is TGTGCCAGCAGACCGGGACTAGCGGGAGCCGGGCAGTACTTC. Translated: CASRPGLAGAGQYF. This chain joins TRBV28 and TRBJ2-7, with 14 bases identical to TRBD2. Trimming cost V 6 bases and J 9 bases; bases outside gene matches: 7. The CDR3 is made up of 14 amino acids. Germline CDR1 and CDR2: MDHEN and SYDVKM.

The genes are TRBV9 and TRBJ2-1; no definite D call. CDR3 length: 14 amino acids. Germline CDR1 and CDR2: SGDLS and YYNGEE. Trimming left V 0 bases short and J 11 bases short, with 15 bases between. CDR3 sequence (DNA): TGTGCCAGCAGCGTAGTCACCGCGTCCGTTCAGCAGTTCTTC. This translates into CASSVVTASVQQFF.

V and J are TRBV24-1 and TRBJ2-5; D remains unclear. V was clipped by 4 bases and J by 2 bases, with 7 bases between them. The length of the CDR3 is 13 residues. CDR1 KGHDR and CDR2 SFDVKD come from the germline V gene. This CDR3 is CATSEARQETQYF. CDR3 coding DNA: TGTGCCACCAGTGAGGCCAGGCAAGAGACCCAGTACTTC.

The V call is TRBV7-2, the J call TRBJ2-7; D perhaps matches TRBD2 (5 bases). Germline V CDR1 and CDR2: SGHTA, FQGNSA. This CDR3 is 15 amino acids long. V lost 1 base to trimming and J lost 6 bases, with 16 bases between them. The CDR3 reads CASSLGGPGVFEQYF. The CDR3, as DNA: TGTGCCAGCAGCTTAGGAGGGCCTGGGGTCTTCGAGCAGTACTTC.

The chain has TRBV7-2 and TRBJ1-4; D is perhaps TRBD1 (5 bases). Trimming stripped 1 base from V and 8 bases from J, with 14 bases between. Germline assignment: CDR1 SGHTA and CDR2 FQGNSA. There are 15 residues in the CDR3. The CDR3 nucleotides read TGTGCCAGCAGCTTAGGAGCCGCAGGGTGGGAAAAACTGTTTTTT. Amino acid sequence: CASSLGAAGWEKLFF.

The V gene is TRBV4-2, the J gene TRBJ1-2; a possible D gene is TRBD1 (6 bases). Germline assignment: CDR1 LGHNA and CDR2 YNFKEQ. V gave up 3 bases and J gave up 4 bases, with 12 bases separating them. The CDR3 runs 14 residues. The CDR3 here is CASSHRTDGYGYTF. The CDR3 nucleotides read TGTGCCAGCAGCCACAGGACAGACGGCTATGGCTACACCTTC.